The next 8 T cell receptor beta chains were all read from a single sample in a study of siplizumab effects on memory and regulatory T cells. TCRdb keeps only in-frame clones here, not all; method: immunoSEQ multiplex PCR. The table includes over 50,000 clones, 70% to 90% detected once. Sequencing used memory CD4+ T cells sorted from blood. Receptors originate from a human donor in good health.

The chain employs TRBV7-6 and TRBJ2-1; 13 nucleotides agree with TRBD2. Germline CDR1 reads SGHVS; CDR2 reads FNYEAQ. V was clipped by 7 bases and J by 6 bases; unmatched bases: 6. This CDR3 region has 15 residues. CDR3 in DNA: TGTGCCAGCACCGGGTGGACTAGCGGGAGCAATGAGCAGTTCTTC. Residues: CASTGWTSGSNEQFF.

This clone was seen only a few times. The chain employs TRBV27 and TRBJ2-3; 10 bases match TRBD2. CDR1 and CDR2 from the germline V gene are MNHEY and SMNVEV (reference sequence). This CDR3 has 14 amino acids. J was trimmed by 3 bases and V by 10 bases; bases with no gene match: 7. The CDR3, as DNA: TGTGCCACGTCTAGCGGGAGATTAACAGATACGCAGTATTTT. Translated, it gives CATSSGRLTDTQYF.

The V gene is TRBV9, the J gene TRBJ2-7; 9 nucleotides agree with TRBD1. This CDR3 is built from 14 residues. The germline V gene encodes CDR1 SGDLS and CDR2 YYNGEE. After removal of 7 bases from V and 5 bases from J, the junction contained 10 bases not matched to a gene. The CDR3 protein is CASGYGDRANEQYF. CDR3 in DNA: TGTGCCAGCGGTTACGGGGACAGGGCTAACGAGCAGTACTTC.

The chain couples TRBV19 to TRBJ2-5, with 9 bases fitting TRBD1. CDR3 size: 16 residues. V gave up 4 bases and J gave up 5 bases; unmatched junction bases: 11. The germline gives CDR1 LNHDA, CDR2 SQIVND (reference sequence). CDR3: CASSSLGTGIGETQYF. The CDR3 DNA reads TGTGCCAGTAGTAGCTTAGGGACAGGGATAGGGGAGACCCAGTACTTC.

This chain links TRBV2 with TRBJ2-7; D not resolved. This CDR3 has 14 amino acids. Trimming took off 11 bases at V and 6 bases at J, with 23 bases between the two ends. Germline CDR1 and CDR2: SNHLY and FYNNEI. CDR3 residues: CASKQASSSGEQYF. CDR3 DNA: TGTGCCTCAAAGCAAGCATCCTCGAGTGGCGAGCAGTACTTC.

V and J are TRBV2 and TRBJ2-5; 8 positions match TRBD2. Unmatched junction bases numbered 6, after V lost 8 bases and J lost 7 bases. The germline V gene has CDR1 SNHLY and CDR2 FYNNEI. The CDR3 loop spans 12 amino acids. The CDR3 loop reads CASWTGGATQYF. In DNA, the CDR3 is TGTGCCAGCTGGACGGGAGGGGCGACCCAGTACTTC. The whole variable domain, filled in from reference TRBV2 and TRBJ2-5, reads EPEVTQTPSHQVTQMGQEVILRCVPISNHLYFYWYRQILGQKVEFLVSFYNNEISEKSEIFDDQFSVERPDGSNFTLKIRSTKLEDSAMYFCASWTGGATQYFGPGTRLLVL.

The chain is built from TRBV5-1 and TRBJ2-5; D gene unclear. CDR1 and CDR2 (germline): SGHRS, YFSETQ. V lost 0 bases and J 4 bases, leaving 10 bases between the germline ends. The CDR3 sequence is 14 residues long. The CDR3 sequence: CASSLEGNRETQYF. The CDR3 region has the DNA TGCGCCAGCAGCTTGGAAGGGAATCGAGAGACCCAGTACTTC.

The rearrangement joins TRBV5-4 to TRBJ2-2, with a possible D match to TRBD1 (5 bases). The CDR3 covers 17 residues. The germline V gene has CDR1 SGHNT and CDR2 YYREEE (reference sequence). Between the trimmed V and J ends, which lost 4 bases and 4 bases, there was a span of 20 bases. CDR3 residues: CASSPITGTLSTGELFF. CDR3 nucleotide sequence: TGTGCCAGCAGCCCGATCACAGGAACTTTGAGCACCGGGGAGCTGTTTTTT.